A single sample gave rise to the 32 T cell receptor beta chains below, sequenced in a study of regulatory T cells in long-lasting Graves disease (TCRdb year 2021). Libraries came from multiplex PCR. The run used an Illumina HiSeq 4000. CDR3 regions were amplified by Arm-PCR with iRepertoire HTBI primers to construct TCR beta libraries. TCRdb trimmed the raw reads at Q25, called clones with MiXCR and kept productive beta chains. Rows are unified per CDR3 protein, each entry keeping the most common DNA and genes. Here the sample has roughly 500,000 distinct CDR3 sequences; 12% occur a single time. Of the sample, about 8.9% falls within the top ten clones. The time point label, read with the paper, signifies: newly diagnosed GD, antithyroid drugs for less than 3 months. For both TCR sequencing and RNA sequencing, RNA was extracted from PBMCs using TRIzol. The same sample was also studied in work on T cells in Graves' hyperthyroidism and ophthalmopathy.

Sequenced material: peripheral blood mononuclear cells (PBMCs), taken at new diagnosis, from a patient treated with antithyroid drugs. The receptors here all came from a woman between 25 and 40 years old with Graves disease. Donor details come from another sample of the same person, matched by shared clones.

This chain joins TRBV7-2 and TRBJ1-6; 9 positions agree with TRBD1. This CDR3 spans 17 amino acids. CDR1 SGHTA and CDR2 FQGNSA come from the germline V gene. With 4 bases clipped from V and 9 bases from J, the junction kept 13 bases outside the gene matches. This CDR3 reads CASSWGTLQGARSPLHF. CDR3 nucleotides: TGTGCCAGCAGCTGGGGCACTTTACAGGGGGCGCGTTCACCCCTCCACTTT.

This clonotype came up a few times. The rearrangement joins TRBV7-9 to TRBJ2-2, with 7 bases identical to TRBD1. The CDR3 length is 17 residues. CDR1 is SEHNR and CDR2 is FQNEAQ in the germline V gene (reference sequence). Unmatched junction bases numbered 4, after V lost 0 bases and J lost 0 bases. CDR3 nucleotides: TGTGCCAGCAGCTTAGCGACAGGGTCGCCGAACACCGGGGAGCTGTTTTTT. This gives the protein CASSLATGSPNTGELFF.

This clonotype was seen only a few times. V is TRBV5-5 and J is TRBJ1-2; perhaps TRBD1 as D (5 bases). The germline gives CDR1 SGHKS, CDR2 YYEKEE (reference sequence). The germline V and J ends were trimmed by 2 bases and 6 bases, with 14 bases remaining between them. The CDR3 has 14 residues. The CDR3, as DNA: TGTGCCAGCAGCTTTCGACAGAGTCCCAATGGCTACACCTTC. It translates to CASSFRQSPNGYTF.

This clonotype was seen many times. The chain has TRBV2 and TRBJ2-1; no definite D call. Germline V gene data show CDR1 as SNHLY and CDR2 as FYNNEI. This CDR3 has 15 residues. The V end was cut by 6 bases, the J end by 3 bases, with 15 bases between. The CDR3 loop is CASSFGVVSYNEQFF. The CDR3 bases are TGTGCCAGCAGCTTCGGAGTAGTAAGCTACAATGAGCAGTTCTTC.

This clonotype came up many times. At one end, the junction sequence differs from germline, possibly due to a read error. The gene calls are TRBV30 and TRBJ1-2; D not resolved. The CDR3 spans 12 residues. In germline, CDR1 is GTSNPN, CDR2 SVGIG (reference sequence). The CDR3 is CAWSRVAVAGTF. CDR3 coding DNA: TGTGCCTGGAGTCGGGTAGCGGTGGCGGGAACATTC.

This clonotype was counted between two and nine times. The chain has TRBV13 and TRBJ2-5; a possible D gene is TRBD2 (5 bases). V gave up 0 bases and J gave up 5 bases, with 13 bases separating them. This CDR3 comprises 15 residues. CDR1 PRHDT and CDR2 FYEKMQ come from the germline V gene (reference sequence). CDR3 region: CASSLGRRGSETQYF. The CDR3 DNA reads TGTGCCAGCAGCTTAGGCCGGAGAGGGTCGGAGACCCAGTACTTC.

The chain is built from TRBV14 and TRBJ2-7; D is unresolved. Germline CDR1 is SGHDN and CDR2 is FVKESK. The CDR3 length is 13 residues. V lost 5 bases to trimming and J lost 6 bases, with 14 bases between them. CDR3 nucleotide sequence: TGTGCCAGCAGCTCAAGCCGACCGGGCGAGCAGTACTTC. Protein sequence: CASSSSRPGEQYF.

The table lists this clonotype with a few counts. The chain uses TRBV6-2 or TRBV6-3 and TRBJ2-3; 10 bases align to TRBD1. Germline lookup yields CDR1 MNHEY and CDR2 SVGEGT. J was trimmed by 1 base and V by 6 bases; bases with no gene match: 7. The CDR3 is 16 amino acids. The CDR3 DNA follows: TGTGCCAGCAGCCAGACAGGGGGCGCGGGCACAGATACGCAGTATTTT. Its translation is CASSQTGGAGTDTQYF.

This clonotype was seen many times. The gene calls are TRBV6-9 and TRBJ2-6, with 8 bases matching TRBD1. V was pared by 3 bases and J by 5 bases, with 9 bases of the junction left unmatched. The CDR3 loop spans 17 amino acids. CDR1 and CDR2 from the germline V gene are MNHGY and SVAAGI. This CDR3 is CASSYSSAGGWANVLTF. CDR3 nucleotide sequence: TGTGCCAGCAGTTACTCCTCGGCAGGGGGCTGGGCCAACGTCCTGACTTTC.

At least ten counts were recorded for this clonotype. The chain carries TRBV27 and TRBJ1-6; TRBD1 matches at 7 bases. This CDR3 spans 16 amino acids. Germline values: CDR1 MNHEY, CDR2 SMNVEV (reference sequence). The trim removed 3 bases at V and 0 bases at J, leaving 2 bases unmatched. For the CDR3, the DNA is TGTGCCAGCAGTTTGACAGGGCTCTCCTATAATTCACCCCTCCACTTT. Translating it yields CASSLTGLSYNSPLHF.

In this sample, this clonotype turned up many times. The CDR3 DNA sequence: TGTGCCAGCAGTTACCGGCGGGAGTCTGGAGGAGAGCAGTTCTTC. It translates to CASSYRRESGGEQFF. The chain combines TRBV6-5 with TRBJ2-1, with 7 bases lining up with TRBD2. The CDR3 sequence is 15 residues long. Germline CDR1 is MNHEY and CDR2 is SVGAGI. V shed 2 bases and J 10 bases; nucleotides not matched to a gene: 11.

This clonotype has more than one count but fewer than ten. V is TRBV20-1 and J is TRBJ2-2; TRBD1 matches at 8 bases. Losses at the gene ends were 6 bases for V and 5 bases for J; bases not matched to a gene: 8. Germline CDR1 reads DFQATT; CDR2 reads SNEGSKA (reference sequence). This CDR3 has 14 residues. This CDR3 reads CSAPVRQGTGELFF. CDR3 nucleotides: TGCAGTGCCCCCGTACGACAGGGGACCGGGGAGCTGTTTTTT.

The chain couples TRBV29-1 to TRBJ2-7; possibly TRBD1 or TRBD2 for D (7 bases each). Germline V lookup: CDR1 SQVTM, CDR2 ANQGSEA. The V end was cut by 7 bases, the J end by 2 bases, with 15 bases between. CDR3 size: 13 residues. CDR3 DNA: TGCAGCGCGCAGCGGGACAGTCCCTACGAGCAGTACTTC. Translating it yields CSAQRDSPYEQYF.

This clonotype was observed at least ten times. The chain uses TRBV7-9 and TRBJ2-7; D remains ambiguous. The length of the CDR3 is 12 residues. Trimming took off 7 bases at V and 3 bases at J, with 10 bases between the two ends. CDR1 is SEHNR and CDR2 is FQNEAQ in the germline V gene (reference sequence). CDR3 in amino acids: CASNSGLYEQYF. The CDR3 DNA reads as TGTGCCAGCAACTCGGGCCTCTACGAGCAGTACTTC.

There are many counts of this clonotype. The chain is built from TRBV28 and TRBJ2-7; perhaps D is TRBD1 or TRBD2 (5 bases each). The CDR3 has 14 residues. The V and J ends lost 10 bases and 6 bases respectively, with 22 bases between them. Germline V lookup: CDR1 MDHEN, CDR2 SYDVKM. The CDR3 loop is CATTKSREFSEQYF. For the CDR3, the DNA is TGTGCCACCACGAAATCCAGGGAGTTCTCCGAGCAGTACTTC.

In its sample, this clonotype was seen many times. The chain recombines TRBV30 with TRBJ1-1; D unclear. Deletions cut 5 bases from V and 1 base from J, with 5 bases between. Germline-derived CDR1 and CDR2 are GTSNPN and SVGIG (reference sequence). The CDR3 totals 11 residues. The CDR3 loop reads CAWERNTEAFF. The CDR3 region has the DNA TGTGCCTGGGAGAGGAACACTGAAGCTTTCTTT.

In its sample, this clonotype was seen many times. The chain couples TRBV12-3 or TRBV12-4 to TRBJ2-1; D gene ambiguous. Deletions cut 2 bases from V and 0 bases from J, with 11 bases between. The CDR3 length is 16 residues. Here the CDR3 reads CASSLWGESSYNEQFF. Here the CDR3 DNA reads TGTGCCAGCAGTTTATGGGGTGAGAGCTCCTACAATGAGCAGTTCTTC.

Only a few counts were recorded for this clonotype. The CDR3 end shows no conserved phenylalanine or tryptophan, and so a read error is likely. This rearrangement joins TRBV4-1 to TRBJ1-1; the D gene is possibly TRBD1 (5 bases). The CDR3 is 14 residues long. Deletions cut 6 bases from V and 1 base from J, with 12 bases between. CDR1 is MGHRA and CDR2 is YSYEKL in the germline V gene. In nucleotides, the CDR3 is TGCGCCAGCAGGAACCCAGGGAGGAACACTGAAGCTTTCTCT. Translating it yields CASRNPGRNTEAFS.

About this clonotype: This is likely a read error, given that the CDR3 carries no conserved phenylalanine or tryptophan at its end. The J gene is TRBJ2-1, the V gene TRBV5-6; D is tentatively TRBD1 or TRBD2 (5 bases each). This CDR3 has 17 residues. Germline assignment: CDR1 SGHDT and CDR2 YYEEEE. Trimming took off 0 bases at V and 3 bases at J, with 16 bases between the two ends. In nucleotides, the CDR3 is TGTGCCAGCAGCTTGGTGGGGGTACCGGGAAACTACAATGAGCAGTTCTCC. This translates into CASSLVGVPGNYNEQFS.

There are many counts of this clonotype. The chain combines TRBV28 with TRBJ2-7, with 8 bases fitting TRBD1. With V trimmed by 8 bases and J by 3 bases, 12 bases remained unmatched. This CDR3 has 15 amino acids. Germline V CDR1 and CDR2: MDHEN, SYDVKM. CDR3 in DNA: TGTGCCAGCGGACCTGGGGACAGGTCCCTCTACGAGCAGTACTTC. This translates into CASGPGDRSLYEQYF.

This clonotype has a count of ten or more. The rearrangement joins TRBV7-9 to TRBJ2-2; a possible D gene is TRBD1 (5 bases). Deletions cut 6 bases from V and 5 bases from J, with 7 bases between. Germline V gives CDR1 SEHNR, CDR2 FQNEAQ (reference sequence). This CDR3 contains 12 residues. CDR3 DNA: TGTGCCAGCAGGCAGGGAACCGGGGAGCTGTTTTTT. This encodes CASRQGTGELFF.

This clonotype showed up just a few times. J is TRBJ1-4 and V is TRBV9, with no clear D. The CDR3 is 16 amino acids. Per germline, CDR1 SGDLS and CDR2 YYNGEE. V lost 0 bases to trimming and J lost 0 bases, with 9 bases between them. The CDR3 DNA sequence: TGTGCCAGCAGCGTAGGCAGCTTTGCAACTAATGAAAAACTGTTTTTT. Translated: CASSVGSFATNEKLFF.

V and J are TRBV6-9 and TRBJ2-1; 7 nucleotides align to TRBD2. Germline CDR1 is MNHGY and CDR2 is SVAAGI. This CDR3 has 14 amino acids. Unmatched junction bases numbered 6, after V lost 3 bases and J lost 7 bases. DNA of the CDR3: TGTGCCAGCAGTTACTCGAACGGGAGGAATGAGCAGTTCTTC. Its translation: CASSYSNGRNEQFF.

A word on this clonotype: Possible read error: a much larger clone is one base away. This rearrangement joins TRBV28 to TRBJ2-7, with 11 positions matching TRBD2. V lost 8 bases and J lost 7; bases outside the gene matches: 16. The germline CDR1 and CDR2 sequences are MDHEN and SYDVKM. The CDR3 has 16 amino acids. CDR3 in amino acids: CASFPQLAGVLNEQYF. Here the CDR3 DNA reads TGTGCCAGCTTCCCTCAACTAGCGGGAGTGTTGAATGAGCAGTACTTC.

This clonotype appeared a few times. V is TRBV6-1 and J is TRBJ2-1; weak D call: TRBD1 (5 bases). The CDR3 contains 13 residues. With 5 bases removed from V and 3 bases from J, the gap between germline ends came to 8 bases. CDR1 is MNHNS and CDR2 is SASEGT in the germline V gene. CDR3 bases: TGTGCCAGCAGTACGACAGACTACAATGAGCAGTTCTTC. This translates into CASSTTDYNEQFF.

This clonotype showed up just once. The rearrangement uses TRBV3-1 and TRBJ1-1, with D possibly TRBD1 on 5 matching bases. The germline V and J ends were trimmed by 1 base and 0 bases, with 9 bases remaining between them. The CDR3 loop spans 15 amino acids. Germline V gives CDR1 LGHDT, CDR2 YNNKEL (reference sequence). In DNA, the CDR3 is TGTGCCAGCAGCCAAGCGGGGGTCTTGAACACTGAAGCTTTCTTT. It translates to CASSQAGVLNTEAFF.

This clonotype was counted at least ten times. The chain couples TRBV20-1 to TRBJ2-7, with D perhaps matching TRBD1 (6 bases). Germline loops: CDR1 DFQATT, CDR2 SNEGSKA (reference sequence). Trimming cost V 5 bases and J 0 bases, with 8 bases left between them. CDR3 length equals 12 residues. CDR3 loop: CSADRSSYEQYF. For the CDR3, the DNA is TGCAGTGCTGACAGGAGCTCCTACGAGCAGTACTTC.

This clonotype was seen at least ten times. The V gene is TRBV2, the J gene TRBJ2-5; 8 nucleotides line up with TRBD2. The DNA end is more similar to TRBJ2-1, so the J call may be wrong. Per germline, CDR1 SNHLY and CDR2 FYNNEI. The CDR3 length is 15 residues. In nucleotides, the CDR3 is TGTGCCAGCACTATGCTAGGGACTAGAAACAATGAGCAGTTCTTC. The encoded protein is CASTMLGTRNNEQFF.

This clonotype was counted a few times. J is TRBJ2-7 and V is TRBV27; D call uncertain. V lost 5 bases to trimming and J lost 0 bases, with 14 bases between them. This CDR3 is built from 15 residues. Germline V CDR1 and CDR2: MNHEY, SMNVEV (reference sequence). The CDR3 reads CASSDTSPGSYEQYF. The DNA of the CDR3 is TGTGCCAGCAGTGATACCTCTCCGGGCTCCTACGAGCAGTACTTC.

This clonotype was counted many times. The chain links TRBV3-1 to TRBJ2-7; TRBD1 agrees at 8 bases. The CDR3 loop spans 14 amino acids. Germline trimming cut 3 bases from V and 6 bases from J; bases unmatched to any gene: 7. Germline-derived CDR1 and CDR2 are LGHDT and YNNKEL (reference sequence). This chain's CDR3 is CASSQNQGAGEQYF. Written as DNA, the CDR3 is TGTGCCAGCAGCCAGAACCAGGGGGCGGGCGAGCAGTACTTC.

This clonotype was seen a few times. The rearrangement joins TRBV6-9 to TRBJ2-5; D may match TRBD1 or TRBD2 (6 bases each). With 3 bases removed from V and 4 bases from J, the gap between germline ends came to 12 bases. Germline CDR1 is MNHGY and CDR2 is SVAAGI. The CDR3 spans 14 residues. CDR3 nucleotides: TGTGCCAGCAGTTACGGGGGCTCCTCAGAGACCCAGTACTTC. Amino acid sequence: CASSYGGSSETQYF.

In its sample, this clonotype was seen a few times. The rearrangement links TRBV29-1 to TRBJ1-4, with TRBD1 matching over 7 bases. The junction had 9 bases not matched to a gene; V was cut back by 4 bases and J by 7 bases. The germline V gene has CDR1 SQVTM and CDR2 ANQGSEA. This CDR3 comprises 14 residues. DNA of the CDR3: TGCAGCGTTGCAGGGACAGCGAAGGGTGAAAAACTGTTTTTT. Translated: CSVAGTAKGEKLFF.